Listed here are 24 T cell receptor beta chains from one sample, sequenced in a study of blood T cell repertoires in COVID-19 (dated by TCRdb to 2020 to 2022). Library construction relied on the immunoSEQ multiplex PCR assay. TCRdb provides this immuneACCESS table in a form limited to in-frame rearrangements. Some clones are lacking; in checked studies, under half of them reflect an unresolved V gene, and why the rest are absent is not known. The sample has under 75,000 clones on record, roughly 84% of them singletons. The ten largest make up around 9.9% of the sample. Sequenced input: peripheral blood. These receptors all come from a young woman with acute or convalescent COVID-19.

The chain is built from TRBV7-2 and TRBJ1-2; TRBD1 matches 10 bases. The CDR3 sequence is 15 residues long. V gave up 5 bases and J gave up 4 bases; unmatched junction bases: 7. The V gene's germline CDR1 is SGHTA and CDR2 FQGNSA. This CDR3 reads CASSPGTGDAYGYTF. The CDR3 region has the DNA TGTGCCAGCAGCCCCGGGACAGGGGACGCCTATGGCTACACCTTC.

This chain joins TRBV5-1 and TRBJ2-7; TRBD1 agrees at 7 bases. The CDR3 length is 19 residues. The V gene end was trimmed by 0 bases and the J gene end by 1 base; junction bases not matched to a gene: 16. Germline assignment: CDR1 SGHRS and CDR2 YFSETQ. The CDR3 nucleotides read TGCGCCAGCAGCTTGGAGATAGGGGGCGCATCTCCAGGGTCCTACGAGCAGTACTTC. Its protein is CASSLEIGGASPGSYEQYF.

V gene TRBV10-2 combines with J gene TRBJ2-1, with 7 bases lining up with TRBD2. CDR1 and CDR2 (germline): WSHSY, SAAADI. Unmatched junction bases numbered 9, after V lost 6 bases and J lost 4 bases. The CDR3 sequence is 15 residues long. CDR3: CASRGLKPFYNEQFF. The CDR3 nucleotides read TGCGCCAGCAGGGGACTAAAGCCCTTTTACAATGAGCAGTTCTTC.

This clone showed up just once. The rearrangement uses TRBV3-1 (or the pseudogene TRBV3-2) and TRBJ1-2; D possibly corresponds to TRBD1 (5 bases). Deletions cut 7 bases from V and 5 bases from J, with 23 bases between. Germline V gene data show CDR1 as LGHDT and CDR2 as YNNKEL (reference sequence). CDR3 length: 16 residues. CDR3 DNA: TGTGCCAGCATTCCTCGATTAGGGGTCGCCCCTTATGGCTACACCTTC. Translated: CASIPRLGVAPYGYTF.

This chain uses TRBV19 with TRBJ1-1; a weak D match, TRBD1 (6 bases). The V gene's germline CDR1 is LNHDA and CDR2 SQIVND (reference sequence). The CDR3 is 13 amino acids. V was shortened by 8 bases and J by 0 bases, with 10 bases between the two germline ends. The CDR3 DNA reads as TGTGCCAGTTCCGGGACATTGAACACTGAAGCTTTCTTT. It translates to CASSGTLNTEAFF.

This clone was seen a few times. This chain joins TRBV19 and TRBJ1-5, with TRBD1 as a possible D gene (5 bases). Germline CDR1 and CDR2: LNHDA and SQIVND (reference sequence). The ends were cut back, 5 bases at V and 2 bases at J, with 19 bases in the middle. The CDR3 extends over 17 amino acids. For the CDR3, the DNA is TGTGCCAGTAGTCTCCACGTGAGGCCGGGGGGCAATCAGCCCCAGCATTTT. Translating gives CASSLHVRPGGNQPQHF. The whole variable domain, remainder taken from reference TRBV19 and TRBJ1-5, is DGGITQSPKYLFRKEGQNVTLSCEQNLNHDAMYWYRQDPGQGLRLIYYSQIVNDFQKGDIAEGYSVSREKKESFPLTVTSAQKNPTAFYLCASSLHVRPGGNQPQHFGDGTRLSIL.

The chain recombines TRBV29-1 with TRBJ2-3; D is possibly TRBD2 (6 bases). Looked up from germline, CDR1 is SQVTM and CDR2 is ANQGSEA. This CDR3 has 13 amino acids. Deletions cut 8 bases from V and 11 bases from J, with 23 bases between. CDR3 bases: TGCAGCACCGAGGCGGGTAGCGGTTGGGGGCAGTATTTT. Its protein is CSTEAGSGWGQYF.

This clone was seen only once. The gene calls are TRBV5-8 and TRBJ2-2; 8 bases are a match to TRBD1. The J segment lost 4 bases and the V segment lost 9 bases, leaving 17 bases of the junction unmatched. The germline gives CDR1 SGHTS, CDR2 YDEGEE. This CDR3 has 17 amino acids. CDR3 bases: TGTGCCATCCAACCCAATCCGGGACAGGTGTTCACCGGGGAGCTGTTTTTT. It translates to CAIQPNPGQVFTGELFF.

This sequence joins TRBV5-8 and TRBJ2-1; 11 bases map to TRBD1. V lost 4 bases to trimming and J lost 7 bases; unmatched junction nucleotides: 7. Germline values: CDR1 SGHTS, CDR2 YDEGEE. This CDR3 has 15 amino acids. The CDR3 sequence: CASSPIGTGGNEQFF. DNA for the CDR3: TGTGCCAGCAGCCCCATCGGGACAGGGGGGAATGAGCAGTTCTTC.

This rearrangement joins TRBV30 to TRBJ2-5; D might be TRBD1 (8 bases). Germline lookup yields CDR1 GTSNPN and CDR2 SVGIG (reference sequence). V was clipped by 3 bases and J by 3 bases, with 11 bases between them. The CDR3 is made up of 13 amino acids. CDR3 nucleotides: TGTGCCTGGAGACAGGGGGGGAAAGAGACCCAGTACTTC. Translating gives CAWRQGGKETQYF. Full variable domain (rest looked up from reference TRBV30 and TRBJ2-5): SQTIHQWPATLVQPVGSPLSLECTVEGTSNPNLYWYRQAAGRGLQLLFYSVGIGQISSEVPQNLSASRPQDRQFILSSKKLLLSDSGFYLCAWRQGGKETQYFGPGTRLLVL.

This clone appeared once. The CDR3 DNA sequence: TGTGCCAGCAGCGGCCAGGGGGGCTACACCTTC. Encoded protein: CASSGQGGYTF. The chain couples TRBV5-6 to TRBJ1-2; D might be TRBD1 (6 bases). Germline V CDR1 and CDR2: SGHDT, YYEEEE. Trimming removed 4 bases at V and 8 bases at J, with 9 bases between. CDR3 length: 11 amino acids.

This clone came up once. The chain carries TRBV5-6 and TRBJ2-1; D is unresolved. CDR1 is SGHDT and CDR2 is YYEEEE in the germline V gene. This CDR3 region has 15 residues. Between the trimmed V and J ends, which lost 3 bases and 4 bases, there was a span of 14 bases. CDR3 amino acids: CASSSETQLYNEQFF. The DNA for the CDR3 is TGTGCCAGCAGCTCGGAGACCCAATTATACAATGAGCAGTTCTTC.

This chain connects TRBV29-1 to TRBJ1-1; the match to TRBD1 covers 7 bases. Trimming took 7 bases from V and 1 from J; bases not matched to a gene: 3. The CDR3 has 12 residues. Looked up from germline, CDR1 is SQVTM and CDR2 is ANQGSEA. This CDR3 is CSGRTGNTEAFF. In DNA form, the CDR3 reads TGCAGCGGGCGGACAGGGAACACTGAAGCTTTCTTT.

The chain employs TRBV7-8 and TRBJ1-4; D not resolved. Germline CDR1 SGHVS, CDR2 FQNEAQ. The length of the CDR3 is 13 residues. Deletions cut 4 bases from V and 6 bases from J, with 9 bases between. The CDR3 DNA is TGTGCCAGCAGCTCGGCGGGGTATGAAAAACTGTTTTTT. This translates into CASSSAGYEKLFF.

The chain couples TRBV6-2 or TRBV6-3 to TRBJ1-6; D not resolved. V was trimmed by 1 base and J by 0 bases, leaving 13 bases between them. CDR1 is MNHEY, CDR2 SVGEGT, per germline. The CDR3 is 18 residues long. The CDR3 loop reads CASSYFSGRLSYNSPLHF. CDR3 DNA sequence: TGTGCCAGCAGTTACTTTTCGGGAAGACTCTCCTATAATTCACCCCTCCACTTT.

V and J are TRBV4-1 and TRBJ2-1, with TRBD2 matching 9 bases. The V segment lost 5 bases and the J segment 2 bases; nucleotides outside the gene matches: 7. CDR3 length: 16 residues. From germline, CDR1 is MGHRA and CDR2 YSYEKL. CDR3 sequence: CASSSSGGGAYNEQFF. Written as DNA, the CDR3 is TGCGCCAGCAGCTCGAGTGGCGGGGGGGCCTACAATGAGCAGTTCTTC.

The rearrangement uses TRBV4-3 and TRBJ2-1; tentatively, D is TRBD2 (5 bases). The CDR3 runs to 14 residues. The germline V and J ends were trimmed by 4 bases and 5 bases, with 12 bases remaining between them. CDR1 and CDR2 from the germline V gene are LGHNA and YSLEER. CDR3 DNA sequence: TGCGCCAGCAGCCTTGGCCCGAGGGACAATGAGCAGTTCTTC. Its translation is CASSLGPRDNEQFF.

V usage is TRBV2 and J usage is TRBJ2-1; TRBD2 aligns across 15 bases. J was trimmed by 4 bases and V by 4 bases; bases with no gene match: 5. CDR3 length: 17 amino acids. The germline CDR1 and CDR2 sequences are SNHLY and FYNNEI. Here the CDR3 DNA reads TGTGCCAGCAGTGGGACTAGCGGGGGGGTTGGGTACAATGAGCAGTTCTTC. This gives the protein CASSGTSGGVGYNEQFF.

The chain carries TRBV2 and TRBJ1-2, with TRBD1 identical over 7 bases. CDR3 length equals 14 residues. Germline CDR1 and CDR2: SNHLY and FYNNEI. The ends lost 4 bases at V and 0 bases at J; junction bases unmatched: 2. The CDR3 DNA is TGTGCCAGCAGTGTGCAGGGGGCTAACTATGGCTACACCTTC. Translating it yields CASSVQGANYGYTF. Full variable domain (outside the CDR3, taken from reference TRBV2 and TRBJ1-2): EPEVTQTPSHQVTQMGQEVILRCVPISNHLYFYWYRQILGQKVEFLVSFYNNEISEKSEIFDDQFSVERPDGSNFTLKIRSTKLEDSAMYFCASSVQGANYGYTFGSGTRLTVV.

This chain's CDR3 is CAISLGWGGTYEQYF. In DNA, the CDR3 is TGTGCCATCAGCCTGGGATGGGGGGGGACCTACGAGCAGTACTTC. The rearrangement links TRBV10-3 to TRBJ2-7; 7 bases match TRBD2. V shed 6 bases, J shed 2 bases, and the junction held 10 bases outside the gene matches. CDR1 and CDR2 from the germline V gene are ENHRY and SYGVKD. The CDR3 consists of 15 residues.

The gene calls are TRBV3-1 (or the pseudogene TRBV3-2) and TRBJ1-1; D is uncertain. Germline V gene data show CDR1 as LGHDT and CDR2 as YNNKEL (reference sequence). This CDR3 has 13 amino acids. V was pared by 6 bases and J by 4 bases, with 12 bases between. The CDR3 protein is CASRKKGGTEAFF. DNA for the CDR3: TGTGCCAGCAGGAAGAAGGGAGGCACTGAAGCTTTCTTT.

The chain joins TRBV6-2 or TRBV6-3 to TRBJ2-5; tentatively, D is TRBD2 (7 bases). Trimming pared 2 bases from V and 3 bases from J, leaving 13 bases between. The CDR3 contains 15 residues. Germline V CDR1 and CDR2: MNHEY, SVGEGT. In DNA form, the CDR3 reads TGTGCCAGCAGTTACGAGGCGGGGGCAAAAGAGACCCAGTACTTC. Its protein product is CASSYEAGAKETQYF.

J is TRBJ2-7 and V is TRBV2; TRBD2 might be the D (6 bases). The germline gives CDR1 SNHLY, CDR2 FYNNEI. The CDR3 is 14 amino acids. V was pared by 0 bases and J by 3 bases, with 9 bases between. This CDR3 reads CASSEAEGFYEQYF. The CDR3 DNA is TGTGCCAGCAGTGAAGCGGAGGGATTCTACGAGCAGTACTTC.

The V and J genes are TRBV6-6 and TRBJ1-6; D not resolved. In germline, CDR1 is MNHNY, CDR2 SVGAGI (reference sequence). Trimming removed 2 bases at V and 7 bases at J, with 12 bases between. This CDR3 contains 15 residues. The CDR3 DNA is TGTGCCAGCAGTTACCGGTCAGCCGGGAATTCACCCCTCCACTTT. This codes for CASSYRSAGNSPLHF.